Listed below are T cell receptor beta chains from one sample, sequenced in a study of T cell responses to AZD1222 COVID-19 vaccine. Clones were read by immunoSEQ multiplex PCR, and TCRdb kept only the in-frame ones, dropping some. This sample has 140,000 to 150,000 clones, with about nine tenths found just once. The sequencing used peripheral blood, collected on day 0 of MenACWY control vaccination. The source is an adult in good health. CDR3s include the opening cysteine and the closing phenylalanine or tryptophan. D genes are given only for firm matches. Size tells how often a clone was seen (once, few, many) or the class of an expanded clone, and some rows leave it out.

V gene	J gene	clone size	D gene	CDR3 protein	CDR3 DNA
TRBV28	TRBJ1-2	-	-	CASSLNTGLIDYGYTF	TGTGCCAGCAGTTTGAACACAGGGCTGATTGACTATGGCTACACCTTC
TRBV10-3	TRBJ2-3	-	-	CAISPPEDSSTDTQYF	TGTGCCATCAGCCCTCCAGAGGACTCTAGCACAGATACGCAGTATTTT
TRBV12-3/TRBV12-4	TRBJ2-1	-	-	CASSFRGFEQFF	TGTGCCAGCAGTTTCAGGGGTTTTGAGCAGTTCTTC
TRBV27	TRBJ2-6	once	TRBD1	CASSFGQGRRSGANVLTF	TGTGCCAGCAGTTTCGGACAGGGGCGGAGGTCTGGGGCCAACGTCCTGACTTTC
TRBV6-1	TRBJ2-2	-	-	CASSGEITGYTGELFF	TGTGCCAGCAGTGGAGAGATAACAGGGTACACCGGGGAGCTGTTTTTT
TRBV5-4	TRBJ2-5	-	-	CASSFGQETQYF	TGTGCCAGCAGCTTCGGGCAAGAGACCCAGTACTTC
TRBV6-1	TRBJ1-1	-	-	CASSEAYRAEAFF	TGTGCCAGCAGTGAAGCCTACAGGGCTGAAGCTTTCTTT
TRBV6-2/TRBV6-3	TRBJ2-5	once	-	CASIPSRGGQETQYF	TGTGCCAGCATCCCGAGTAGAGGAGGGCAAGAGACCCAGTACTTC
TRBV7-2	TRBJ2-1	few	TRBD2	CASSPEAGEYNEQFF	TGTGCCAGCAGCCCAGAAGCGGGAGAATACAATGAGCAGTTCTTC
TRBV12-3/TRBV12-4	TRBJ1-1	-	-	CASSLERKGEAFF	TGTGCCAGCAGTTTAGAAAGGAAGGGGGAGGCTTTCTTT
TRBV4-2	TRBJ1-5	few	-	CASSPSLGSDQPQHF	TGTGCCAGCAGCCCGAGTTTAGGATCCGATCAGCCCCAGCATTTT
TRBV28	TRBJ2-7	-	TRBD1	CASSPSPTGLYEQYF	TGTGCCAGCAGTCCCTCGCCGACAGGGTTGTACGAGCAGTACTTC
TRBV7-3	TRBJ2-3	-	-	CASSLGRRGADTQYF	TGTGCCAGCAGCTTAGGTAGGAGAGGCGCAGATACGCAGTATTTT
TRBV3-1/TRBV3-2	TRBJ1-2	-	-	CASSQADIYGYTF	TGTGCCAGCAGCCAGGCTGACATCTATGGCTACACCTTC
TRBV19	TRBJ2-5	-	TRBD2	CASKRETQETQYF	TGTGCCAGTAAGCGGGAGACCCAAGAGACCCAGTACTTC
TRBV2	TRBJ1-3	-	-	CASSTRGPGNTIYF	TGTGCCAGCAGCACCAGGGGCCCTGGAAACACCATATATTTT
TRBV2	TRBJ1-3	-	-	CASSEGRTAGGTIYF	TGTGCCAGCAGTGAGGGTAGGACAGCCGGCGGAACCATATATTTT
TRBV10-2	TRBJ2-3	-	TRBD2	CASSEGGRADTQYF	TGCGCCAGCAGTGAGGGCGGGAGGGCAGATACGCAGTATTTT
TRBV4-1	TRBJ2-1	-	TRBD2	CASSQDRIAGGYNEQFF	TGCGCCAGCAGCCAAGATCGAATAGCGGGAGGTTACAATGAGCAGTTCTTC
TRBV6-1	TRBJ1-5	-	-	CASSESLGNGNQPQHF	TGTGCCAGCAGTGAGAGTTTGGGGAACGGGAATCAGCCCCAGCATTTT
TRBV5-1	TRBJ1-1	-	-	CASSLYSIPNTEAFF	TGCGCCAGCAGCTTGTATTCTATCCCGAACACTGAAGCTTTCTTT
TRBV5-1	TRBJ2-2	-	TRBD2	CASSSITSGSNTGELFF	TGCGCCAGCAGCTCAATCACTAGCGGGTCGAACACCGGGGAGCTGTTTTTT
TRBV5-1	TRBJ2-7	-	TRBD2	CASSLGLAVSYEQYF	TGCGCCAGCAGCTTGGGACTAGCGGTCTCCTACGAGCAGTACTTC
TRBV20-1	TRBJ1-4	-	-	CSAKENEKLFF	TGCAGTGCCAAGGAAAATGAAAAACTGTTTTTT
TRBV7-8	TRBJ2-1	-	TRBD1	CASSRTGYNEQFF	TGTGCCAGCAGCCGGACAGGCTACAATGAGCAGTTCTTC
TRBV12-3/TRBV12-4	TRBJ1-1	-	-	CASSLRLNTEAFF	TGTGCCAGCAGTTTAAGGCTGAACACTGAAGCTTTCTTT
TRBV7-2	TRBJ2-7	once	TRBD2	CASSRSGGEAYEQYF	TGTGCCAGCAGTCGAAGCGGGGGGGAGGCCTACGAGCAGTACTTC
TRBV4-1	TRBJ2-2	-	-	CASSYLWAGELFF	TGCGCCAGCAGTTACCTTTGGGCCGGGGAGCTGTTTTTT
TRBV27	TRBJ2-6	-	TRBD2	CASSFEPTSGISGANVLTF	TGTGCCAGCAGTTTCGAACCAACTAGCGGGATTTCTGGGGCCAACGTCCTGACTTTC
TRBV11-2	TRBJ2-3	-	TRBD2	CASSLGLGLVETDTQYF	TGTGCCAGCAGCTTAGGGTTGGGACTAGTCGAAACAGATACGCAGTATTTT
TRBV16	TRBJ1-2	-	-	CASSQTPAGYGYTF	TGTGCCAGCAGCCAAACGCCAGCTGGTTATGGCTACACCTTC
TRBV19	TRBJ2-7	-	-	CASSIGASSTPYEQYF	TGTGCCAGTAGTATTGGGGCTAGCTCTACCCCCTACGAGCAGTACTTC
TRBV28	TRBJ2-2	-	-	CASLDANTGELFF	TGTGCCAGCCTGGACGCTAACACCGGGGAGCTGTTTTTT
TRBV6-5	TRBJ1-5	-	-	CASSYKWGTNQPQHF	TGTGCCAGCAGTTACAAATGGGGGACCAATCAGCCCCAGCATTTT
TRBV25-1	TRBJ2-1	-	-	CASSVGDWFVINEQFF	TGTGCCAGCAGTGTCGGGGATTGGTTTGTCATCAATGAGCAGTTCTTC
TRBV7-9	TRBJ1-1	-	-	CASARGTEAFF	TGTGCCAGTGCCCGGGGCACTGAAGCTTTCTTT
TRBV3-1/TRBV3-2	TRBJ1-3	once	-	CASSQNRRSGNTIYF	TGTGCCAGCAGCCAAAACAGGCGCTCTGGAAACACCATATATTTT
TRBV6-5	TRBJ2-1	-	-	CASSRGRPRDNEQFF	TGTGCCAGCAGTAGGGGCAGGCCCCGGGACAATGAGCAGTTCTTC
TRBV11-2	TRBJ2-2	-	TRBD2	CASSSLGRLAGVSGELFF	TGTGCCAGCAGCTCCCTAGGTAGACTAGCGGGAGTATCCGGGGAGCTGTTTTTT
TRBV6-5	TRBJ1-1	-	-	CASSWTIGNTEAFF	TGTGCCAGCAGTTGGACTATTGGGAACACTGAAGCTTTCTTT
TRBV9	TRBJ2-7	-	TRBD1	CASSVAPGGSTEQYF	TGTGCCAGCAGCGTAGCCCCAGGGGGTAGTACTGAGCAGTACTTC
TRBV9	TRBJ1-5	-	-	CASSVAPDKNQPQHF	TGTGCCAGCAGCGTAGCTCCGGACAAAAATCAGCCCCAGCATTTT
TRBV27	TRBJ2-6	-	-	CASSLFGISGANVLTF	TGTGCCAGCAGTTTATTTGGGATCTCTGGGGCCAACGTCCTGACTTTC
TRBV6-1	TRBJ1-5	-	-	CASSEKRGNQPQHF	TGTGCCAGCAGTGAAAAAAGGGGCAATCAGCCCCAGCATTTT
TRBV5-4	TRBJ1-1	-	TRBD1	CASSPGYRGGTEAFF	TGTGCCAGCAGCCCAGGGTACAGGGGTGGCACTGAAGCTTTCTTT
TRBV9	TRBJ1-5	-	TRBD1	CASSTSGTGAPQHF	TGTGCCAGCAGCACATCCGGGACAGGGGCACCCCAGCATTTT